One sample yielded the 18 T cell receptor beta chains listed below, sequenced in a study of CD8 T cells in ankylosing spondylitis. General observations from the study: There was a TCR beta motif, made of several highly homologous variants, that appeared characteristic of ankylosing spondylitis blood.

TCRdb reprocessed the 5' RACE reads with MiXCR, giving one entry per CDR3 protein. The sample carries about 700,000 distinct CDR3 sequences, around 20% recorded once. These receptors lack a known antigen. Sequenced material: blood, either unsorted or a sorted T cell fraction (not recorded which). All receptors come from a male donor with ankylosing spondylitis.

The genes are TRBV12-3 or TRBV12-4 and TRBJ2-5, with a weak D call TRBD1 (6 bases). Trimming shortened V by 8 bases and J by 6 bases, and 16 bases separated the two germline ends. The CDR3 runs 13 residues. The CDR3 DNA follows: TGTGCCAGCCGAGCTACAGGGTTACAGACCCAGTACTTC. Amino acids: CASRATGLQTQYF.

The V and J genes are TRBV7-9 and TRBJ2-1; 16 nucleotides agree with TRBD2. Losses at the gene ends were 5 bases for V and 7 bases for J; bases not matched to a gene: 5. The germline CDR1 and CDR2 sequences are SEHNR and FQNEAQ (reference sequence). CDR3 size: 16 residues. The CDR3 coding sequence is TGTGCCAGCAGCGCCCCGGGACTAGCGGGAGGGAATGAGCAGTTCTTC. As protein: CASSAPGLAGGNEQFF.

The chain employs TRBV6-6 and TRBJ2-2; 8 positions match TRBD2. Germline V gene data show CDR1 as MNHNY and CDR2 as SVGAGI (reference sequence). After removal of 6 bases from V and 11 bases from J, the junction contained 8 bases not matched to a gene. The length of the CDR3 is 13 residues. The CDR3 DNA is TGTGCCAGCAGCGAGGGACTAGGGCGAGAGCTGTTTTTT. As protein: CASSEGLGRELFF.

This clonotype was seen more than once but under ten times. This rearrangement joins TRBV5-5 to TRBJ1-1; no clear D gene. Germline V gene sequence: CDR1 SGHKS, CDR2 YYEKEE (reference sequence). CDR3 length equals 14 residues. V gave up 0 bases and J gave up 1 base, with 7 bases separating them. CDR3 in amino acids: CASSLVQANTEAFF. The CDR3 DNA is TGTGCCAGCAGCTTGGTGCAGGCGAACACTGAAGCTTTCTTT.

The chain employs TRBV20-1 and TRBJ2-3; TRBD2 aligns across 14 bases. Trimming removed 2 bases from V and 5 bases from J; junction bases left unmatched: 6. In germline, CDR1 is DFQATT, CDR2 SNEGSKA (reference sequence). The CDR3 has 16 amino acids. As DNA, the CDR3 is TGCAGTGCTAGACCGGGACTAGCGGGAGCTGGAGATACGCAGTATTTT. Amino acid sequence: CSARPGLAGAGDTQYF.

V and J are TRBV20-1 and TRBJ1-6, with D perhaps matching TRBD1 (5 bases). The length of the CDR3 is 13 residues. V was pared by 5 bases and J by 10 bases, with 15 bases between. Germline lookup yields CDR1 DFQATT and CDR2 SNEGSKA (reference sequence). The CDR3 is CSASGTWGSPLHF. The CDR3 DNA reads TGCAGTGCTTCCGGGACTTGGGGGTCACCCCTCCACTTT.

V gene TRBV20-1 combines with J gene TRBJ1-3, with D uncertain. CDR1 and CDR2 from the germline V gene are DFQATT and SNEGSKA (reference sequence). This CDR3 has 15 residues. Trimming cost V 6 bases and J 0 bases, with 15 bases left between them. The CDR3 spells CSATPDFGSGNTIYF. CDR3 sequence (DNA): TGCAGTGCCACCCCGGACTTTGGCTCTGGAAACACCATATATTTT.

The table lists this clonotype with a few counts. This CDR3 reads CSARQNRGSPTNEKLFF. The CDR3 region has the DNA TGCAGTGCTAGGCAAAACCGGGGATCCCCAACTAATGAAAAACTGTTTTTT. This chain uses TRBV20-1 with TRBJ1-4; D is unclear. Per germline, CDR1 DFQATT and CDR2 SNEGSKA (reference sequence). The CDR3 has 17 residues. Deletions cut 3 bases from V and 0 bases from J, with 17 bases between.

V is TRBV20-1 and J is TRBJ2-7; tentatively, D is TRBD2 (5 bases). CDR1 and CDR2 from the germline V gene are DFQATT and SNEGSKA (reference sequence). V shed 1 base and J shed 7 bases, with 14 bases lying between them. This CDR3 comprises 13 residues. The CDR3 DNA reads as TGCAGTGCTAGAGGGCAGGCCCCGGGGGAGCAGTACTTC. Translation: CSARGQAPGEQYF.

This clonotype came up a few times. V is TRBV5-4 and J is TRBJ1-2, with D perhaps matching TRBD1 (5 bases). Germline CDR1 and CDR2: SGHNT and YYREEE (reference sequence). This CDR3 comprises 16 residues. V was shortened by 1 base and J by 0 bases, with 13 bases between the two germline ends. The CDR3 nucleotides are TGTGCCAGCAGCTTGTTTCCGGGGGAAGCTAACTATGGCTACACCTTC. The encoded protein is CASSLFPGEANYGYTF.

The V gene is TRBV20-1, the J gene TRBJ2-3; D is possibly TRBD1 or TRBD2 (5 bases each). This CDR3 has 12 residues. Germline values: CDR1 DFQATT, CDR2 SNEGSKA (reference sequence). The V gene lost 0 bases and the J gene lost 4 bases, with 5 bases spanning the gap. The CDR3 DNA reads TGCAGTGCTAGAGAGGGGGCAGATACGCAGTATTTT. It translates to CSAREGADTQYF.

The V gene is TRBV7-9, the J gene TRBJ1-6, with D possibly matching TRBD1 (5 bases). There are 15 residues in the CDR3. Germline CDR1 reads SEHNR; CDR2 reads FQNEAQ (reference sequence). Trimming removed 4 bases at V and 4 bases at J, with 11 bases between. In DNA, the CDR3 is TGTGCCAGCAGCTGGGGGACCGGGTATAATTCACCCCTCCACTTT. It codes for CASSWGTGYNSPLHF.

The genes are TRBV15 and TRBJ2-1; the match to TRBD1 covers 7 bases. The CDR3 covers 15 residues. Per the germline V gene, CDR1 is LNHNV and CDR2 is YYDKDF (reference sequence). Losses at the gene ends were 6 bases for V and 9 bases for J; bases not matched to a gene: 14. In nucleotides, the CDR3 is TGTGCCACCAGTCGGACAACAGGGAGACAGGGTGAGCAGTTCTTC. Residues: CATSRTTGRQGEQFF. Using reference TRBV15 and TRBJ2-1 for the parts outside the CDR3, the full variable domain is DAMVIQNPRYQVTQFGKPVTLSCSQTLNHNVMYWYQQKSSQAPKLLFHYYDKDFNNEADTPDNFQSRRPNTSFCFLDIRSPGLGDTAMYLCATSRTTGRQGEQFFGPGTRLTVL.

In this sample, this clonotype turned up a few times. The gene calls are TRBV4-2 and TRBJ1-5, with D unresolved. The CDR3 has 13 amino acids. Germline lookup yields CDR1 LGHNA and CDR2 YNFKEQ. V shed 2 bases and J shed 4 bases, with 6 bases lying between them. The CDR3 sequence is CASSQQVNQPQHF. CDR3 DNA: TGTGCCAGCAGCCAACAGGTTAATCAGCCCCAGCATTTT.

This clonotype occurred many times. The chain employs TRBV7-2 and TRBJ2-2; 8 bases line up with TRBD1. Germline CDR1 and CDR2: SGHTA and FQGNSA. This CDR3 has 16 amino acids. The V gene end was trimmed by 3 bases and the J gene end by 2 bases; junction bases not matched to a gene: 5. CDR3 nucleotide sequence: TGTGCCAGCAGCTTTCCGACAGGGGAAAACACCGGGGAGCTGTTTTTT. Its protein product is CASSFPTGENTGELFF. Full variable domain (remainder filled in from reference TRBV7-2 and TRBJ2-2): GAGVSQSPSNKVTEKGKDVELRCDPISGHTALYWYRQSLGQGLEFLIYFQGNSAPDKSGLPSDRFSAERTGGSVSTLTIQRTQQEDSAVYLCASSFPTGENTGELFFGEGSRLTVL.

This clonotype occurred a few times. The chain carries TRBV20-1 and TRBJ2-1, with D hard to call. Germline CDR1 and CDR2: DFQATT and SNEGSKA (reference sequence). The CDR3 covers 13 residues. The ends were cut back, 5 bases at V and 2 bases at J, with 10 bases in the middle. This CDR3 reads CSAGRSAYNEQFF. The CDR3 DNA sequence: TGCAGTGCTGGACGGTCCGCCTACAATGAGCAGTTCTTC.

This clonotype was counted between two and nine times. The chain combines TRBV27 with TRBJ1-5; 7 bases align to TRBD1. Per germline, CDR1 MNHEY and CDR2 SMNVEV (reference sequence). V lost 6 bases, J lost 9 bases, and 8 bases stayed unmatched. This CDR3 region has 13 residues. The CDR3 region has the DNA TGTGCCAGCAGCCAGACAGGGAGTGGGCCCCAGCATTTT. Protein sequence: CASSQTGSGPQHF.

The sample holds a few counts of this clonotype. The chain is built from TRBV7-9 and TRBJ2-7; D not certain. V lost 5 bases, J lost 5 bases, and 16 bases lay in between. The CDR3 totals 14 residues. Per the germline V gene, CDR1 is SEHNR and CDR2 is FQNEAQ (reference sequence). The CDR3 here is CASSPQYQSHEQYF. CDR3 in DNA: TGTGCCAGCAGCCCCCAATACCAGTCTCACGAGCAGTACTTC.